The 26 T cell receptor beta chains in this list originate from one sample, sequenced in a study of post-analysis software for immune sequencing data. Study-wide findings and caveats: TRBV5-6, TRBV5-1 and TRBV20-1 were among four to six TRBV segments more frequent in patients than controls.

Unique molecular identifiers were present in the TCR beta cDNA libraries. TCRdb redid the calling of the PCR reads with MiXCR, one entry per CDR3 protein. The sample yields about 540,000 distinct CDR3 sequences, around 36% seen once. These receptors are not linked to any known antigen. The sample consisted of blood. The receptors were sampled from a girl younger than 18 with multiple sclerosis.

The gene calls are TRBV15 and TRBJ2-3; D is unclear. Trimming took off 3 bases at V and 11 bases at J, with 24 bases between the two ends. CDR3 length: 16 amino acids. CDR1 is LNHNV, CDR2 YYDKDF, per germline (reference sequence). The CDR3 spells CATSRPRDPERLGQYF. CDR3 in DNA: TGTGCCACCAGCAGGCCCCGAGACCCGGAACGTCTTGGGCAGTATTTT. Full variable domain (rest looked up from reference TRBV15 and TRBJ2-3): DAMVIQNPRYQVTQFGKPVTLSCSQTLNHNVMYWYQQKSSQAPKLLFHYYDKDFNNEADTPDNFQSRRPNTSFCFLDIRSPGLGDTAMYLCATSRPRDPERLGQYFGPGTRLTVL.

The chain joins TRBV29-1 to TRBJ2-1, with a tentative D call TRBD2 (5 bases). The V gene's germline CDR1 is SQVTM and CDR2 ANQGSEA. Trimming pared 3 bases from V and 4 bases from J, leaving 7 bases between. The CDR3 has 12 amino acids. For the CDR3, the DNA is TGCAGCGTTGAGGACTTTTACAATGAGCAGTTCTTC. This encodes CSVEDFYNEQFF.

The V and J genes are TRBV28 and TRBJ1-2, with TRBD1 matching 7 bases. The CDR3 runs 12 residues. Trimming took 3 bases from V and 8 from J; bases not matched to a gene: 3. Per germline, CDR1 MDHEN and CDR2 SYDVKM. Here the CDR3 reads CASSLRGLGYTF. The DNA of the CDR3 is TGTGCCAGCAGTTTGAGGGGGCTGGGCTACACCTTC.

The chain has TRBV4-2 and TRBJ2-2; D unclear. The CDR3 has 15 residues. Trimming removed 4 bases at V and 1 base at J, with 10 bases between. The germline CDR1 and CDR2 sequences are LGHNA and YNFKEQ. The CDR3 DNA is TGTGCCAGCAGCCCCACGACAATGAACACCGGGGAGCTGTTTTTT. It yields the protein CASSPTTMNTGELFF.

A few counts support this clonotype. The gene calls are TRBV20-1 and TRBJ2-5; D is possibly TRBD1 (6 bases). Germline-derived CDR1 and CDR2 are DFQATT and SNEGSKA (reference sequence). V was clipped by 5 bases and J by 1 base, with 8 bases between them. The CDR3 has 12 residues. The CDR3 spells CSAGQFQETQYF. CDR3 sequence (DNA): TGCAGTGCTGGACAGTTCCAAGAGACCCAGTACTTC.

This clonotype has only a few counts. This chain joins TRBV9 and TRBJ1-2; TRBD1 agrees at 7 bases. The CDR3 is 14 residues long. J gave up 8 bases and V 3 bases, and 10 bases lay outside the gene matches. From germline, CDR1 is SGDLS and CDR2 YYNGEE. The CDR3 here is CASSGTGESFGYTF. The DNA of the CDR3 is TGTGCCAGCAGCGGAACAGGGGAGAGTTTCGGCTACACCTTC.

This clonotype occurred a few times. The chain couples TRBV2 to TRBJ1-2, with D uncertain. The CDR3 loop spans 13 amino acids. Between the trimmed V and J ends, which lost 4 bases and 8 bases, there was a span of 14 bases. Germline V gene data show CDR1 as SNHLY and CDR2 as FYNNEI. The CDR3 DNA follows: TGTGCCAGCAGTGGGACGCTAAGTGGGGGCTACACCTTC. Residues: CASSGTLSGGYTF.

This clonotype was picked up a small number of times. The chain is built from TRBV5-1 and TRBJ1-2; D might be TRBD1 (6 bases). Germline CDR1 and CDR2: SGHRS and YFSETQ. The CDR3 is 15 residues long. Trimming cost V 4 bases and J 2 bases, with 15 bases left between them. Here the CDR3 DNA reads TGCGCCAGCAGCCCTCGGGGGGCGGAGAACTATGGCTACACCTTC. Encoded protein: CASSPRGAENYGYTF.

This clonotype was observed a few times. This chain joins TRBV6-9 and TRBJ1-6, with D uncertain. The V and J ends lost 5 bases and 9 bases respectively, with 17 bases between them. Per germline, CDR1 MNHGY and CDR2 SVAAGI. The CDR3 loop spans 15 amino acids. The CDR3 DNA follows: TGTGCCAGCAGTCCGCGACCCAGGAGAGGTTCACCCCTCCACTTT. Protein product: CASSPRPRRGSPLHF.

CDR3 sequence (DNA): TGTGCCAGCAGCCAAGGTCCTACCACCTACGAGCAGTACTTC. This encodes CASSQGPTTYEQYF. The chain carries TRBV4-2 and TRBJ2-7; unclear D gene. Deletions cut 1 base from V and 2 bases from J, with 9 bases between. Germline V lookup: CDR1 LGHNA, CDR2 YNFKEQ. This CDR3 is built from 14 residues.

This chain uses TRBV3-1 with TRBJ2-7; TRBD2 matches 10 bases. CDR1 and CDR2 from the germline V gene are LGHDT and YNNKEL (reference sequence). This CDR3 is 15 amino acids long. Unmatched junction bases numbered 5, after V lost 1 base and J lost 5 bases. CDR3: CASSQGPSGGNEQYF. CDR3 DNA sequence: TGTGCCAGCAGCCAAGGCCCTAGCGGGGGAAACGAGCAGTACTTC.

This clonotype turned up a few times. The chain carries TRBV2 and TRBJ2-2, with 12 bases matching TRBD1. The V segment lost 3 bases and the J segment 6 bases; nucleotides outside the gene matches: 8. This CDR3 spans 17 amino acids. Germline V gene lookup returns CDR1 SNHLY and CDR2 FYNNEI. The CDR3 spells CASSDKPGQGASGELFF. DNA for the CDR3: TGTGCCAGCAGTGACAAACCGGGACAGGGGGCGTCCGGGGAGCTGTTTTTT.

The J gene is TRBJ2-1, the V gene TRBV9, with D perhaps TRBD1 or TRBD2 (5 bases each). The end of the DNA is better explained by TRBJ2-7, so the J call may be wrong. The germline V gene encodes CDR1 SGDLS and CDR2 YYNGEE. The CDR3 runs 16 residues. For the CDR3, the DNA is TGTGCCAGCAGCGTAGTAGAGGGGAGCTCCTACAATGAGCAGTACTTC. It specifies CASSVVEGSSYNEQYF.

In its sample, this clonotype was seen a few times. The rearrangement joins TRBV24-1 to TRBJ1-1, with D hard to call. The ends were cut back, 5 bases at V and 1 base at J, with 7 bases in the middle. CDR1 and CDR2 from the germline V gene are KGHDR and SFDVKD. The CDR3 runs to 13 residues. The CDR3 sequence is CATSGRQNTEAFF. Written as DNA, the CDR3 is TGTGCCACCAGTGGACGGCAGAACACTGAAGCTTTCTTT.

The chain couples TRBV20-1 to TRBJ1-4; D might be TRBD1 (5 bases). The CDR3 length is 13 residues. V lost 8 bases and J 8 bases, leaving 18 bases between the germline ends. CDR1 and CDR2 from the germline V gene are DFQATT and SNEGSKA (reference sequence). The CDR3 DNA sequence: TGCAGTACCCGTCGAAGGGGAGGAGAAAAACTGTTTTTT. This gives the protein CSTRRRGGEKLFF.

The V and J genes are TRBV6-5 and TRBJ1-2, with D perhaps TRBD1 (6 bases). Germline loops: CDR1 MNHEY, CDR2 SVGAGI. V was clipped by 6 bases and J by 3 bases, with 11 bases between them. The CDR3 length is 13 residues. CDR3 coding DNA: TGTGCCAGCAGCCGGAACAGGGACTATGGCTACACCTTC. Translating it yields CASSRNRDYGYTF.

The chain's CDR3 is CASLERGGVSTDTQYF. CDR3 in DNA: TGTGCCAGCCTTGAGCGTGGCGGGGTCAGCACAGATACGCAGTATTTT. The chain is built from TRBV6-1 and TRBJ2-3; TRBD2 is a possible D gene (6 bases). Germline V gives CDR1 MNHNS, CDR2 SASEGT. Trimming took off 8 bases at V and 0 bases at J, with 18 bases between the two ends. This CDR3 contains 16 residues.

This clonotype was detected ten times or more. J is TRBJ1-2 and V is TRBV29-1; D possibly corresponds to TRBD1 (5 bases). Germline CDR1 SQVTM, CDR2 ANQGSEA. V lost 2 bases and J 4 bases, leaving 5 bases between the germline ends. The CDR3 loop spans 11 amino acids. The CDR3 DNA follows: TGCAGCGTTGAACAGGGCTATGGCTACACCTTC. Translating it yields CSVEQGYGYTF.

The chain couples TRBV10-3 to TRBJ1-5; D is unclear. CDR1 ENHRY and CDR2 SYGVKD come from the germline V gene. The V gene lost 3 bases and the J gene lost 6 bases, with 12 bases spanning the gap. The CDR3 loop spans 14 amino acids. This CDR3 reads CAISDGVGSQPQHF. DNA for the CDR3: TGTGCCATCAGTGACGGTGTAGGGAGTCAGCCCCAGCATTTT.

There are a few counts of this clonotype. The chain uses TRBV12-3 or TRBV12-4 and TRBJ2-2, with D unresolved. CDR3 length: 13 amino acids. The V end was cut by 1 base, the J end by 5 bases, with 5 bases between. This CDR3 reads CASSLGQTGELFF. The CDR3, as DNA: TGTGCCAGCAGTTTAGGCCAGACCGGGGAGCTGTTTTTT.

This chain uses TRBV12-3 or TRBV12-4 with TRBJ1-2, with D possibly TRBD1 on 5 matching bases. The CDR3 runs to 12 residues. Trimming stripped 5 bases from V and 7 bases from J, with 11 bases between. CDR3 coding DNA: TGTGCCAGCAGTCACCGGGACCGTGGCTACACCTTC. Translating gives CASSHRDRGYTF.

About this clonotype itself: One base away lies a much larger clone, so this may be a sequencing read error. V gene TRBV7-8 combines with J gene TRBJ2-1; D assignment may be TRBD1 or TRBD2 (5 bases each). Looked up from germline, CDR1 is SGHVS and CDR2 is FQNEAQ. The CDR3 has 14 residues. The CDR3 nucleotides are TGTGCCGGCAGCCCCCGGTGGGACGCCAATGAGCAGTTCTTC. It yields the protein CAGSPRWDANEQFF.

This clonotype was seen more than once but under ten times. The chain carries TRBV14 and TRBJ2-4; possibly TRBD1 for D (6 bases). The J call may be in error: the DNA end matches TRBJ2-7 better. Germline-derived CDR1 and CDR2 are SGHDN and FVKESK. The CDR3 runs to 15 residues. The CDR3 DNA reads TGTGCCAGCAGCCCGGCGGGTGACAGGCTAGCCGAGCAGTACTTC. This translates into CASSPAGDRLAEQYF.

The J gene is TRBJ1-1, the V gene TRBV5-5; D is perhaps TRBD1 (5 bases). V lost 2 bases to trimming and J lost 7 bases, with 12 bases between them. Germline values: CDR1 SGHKS, CDR2 YYEKEE (reference sequence). The CDR3 is 13 residues long. CDR3 amino acids: CASSFAAGGEAFF. In DNA form, the CDR3 reads TGTGCCAGCAGCTTCGCCGCCGGGGGTGAAGCTTTCTTT. The whole variable domain, remainder taken from reference TRBV5-5 and TRBJ1-1, is DAGVTQSPTHLIKTRGQQVTLRCSPISGHKSVSWYQQVLGQGPQFIFQYYEKEERGRGNFPDRFSARQFPNYSSELNVNALLLGDSALYLCASSFAAGGEAFFGQGTRLTVV.

V and J are TRBV9 and TRBJ2-3; the match to TRBD1 covers 8 bases. Germline-derived CDR1 and CDR2 are SGDLS and YYNGEE. Trimming removed 1 base from V and 0 bases from J; junction bases left unmatched: 1. The CDR3 has 15 residues. The CDR3 bases are TGTGCCAGCAGCGTAACAGGGGGGAGCACAGATACGCAGTATTTT. Translating gives CASSVTGGSTDTQYF.

The chain combines TRBV24-1 with TRBJ2-2, with D hard to call. Looked up from germline, CDR1 is KGHDR and CDR2 is SFDVKD. There are 14 residues in the CDR3. V was clipped by 5 bases and J by 0 bases, with 6 bases between them. CDR3 amino acids: CATSGVSNTGELFF. As DNA, the CDR3 is TGTGCCACCAGTGGAGTGTCGAACACCGGGGAGCTGTTTTTT.